The rows below give T cell receptor beta chains drawn from one sample of a study of sequential checkpoint blockade in melanoma. The method was immunoSEQ multiplex PCR; TCRdb's version includes in-frame clones alone and lacks a portion of them. Of about 19,000 clones in the sample, 83% were seen once. The sample in question was CD8+ T cells sorted from blood (inferred from file names), obtained from a patient given nivolumab and ipilimumab in sequence. Receptor source: a human donor with melanoma. Each CDR3 is given with its conserved first and last residue. Each record gives: CDR3 DNA, CDR3 protein, clone size, J gene, V gene, D gene. The D gene is left open where the match is weak. Clone size appears in some rows only: once, few, many, or a class for an expanded clone.

CDR3 DNA: TGTGCCAGCAGTTCCAGGGGAAGCAATCAGCCCCAGCATTTT
CDR3 protein: CASSSRGSNQPQHF
clone size: few
J gene: TRBJ1-5
V gene: TRBV6-5
D gene: .

CDR3 DNA: TGTGCCAGCAGTTTCGACAGGATGACAAACAATGAGCAGTTCTTC
CDR3 protein: CASSFDRMTNNEQFF
clone size: .
J gene: TRBJ2-1
V gene: TRBV28
D gene: .

CDR3 DNA: TGTGCCAGCAGCCAAGTTCTTATAGCGGATAGCTCCTACAATGAGCAGTTCTTC
CDR3 protein: CASSQVLIADSSYNEQFF
clone size: .
J gene: TRBJ2-1
V gene: TRBV5-8
D gene: .

CDR3 DNA: TGTGCCAGCGGACCCCTCGACAGGGGTAATTCACCCCTCCACTTT
CDR3 protein: CASGPLDRGNSPLHF
clone size: .
J gene: TRBJ1-6
V gene: TRBV6-1
D gene: TRBD1

CDR3 DNA: TGCAGCGTTGATGACTTACCCTACAATGAGCAGTTCTTC
CDR3 protein: CSVDDLPYNEQFF
clone size: .
J gene: TRBJ2-1
V gene: TRBV29-1
D gene: .

CDR3 DNA: TGTGCCTGGAGTGTACAAGTAGCGGGGGGGCAGTTCTTC
CDR3 protein: CAWSVQVAGGQFF
clone size: .
J gene: TRBJ2-1
V gene: TRBV30
D gene: TRBD2

CDR3 DNA: TGTGCCAGCAGCTTAGGGACAGGAAATCCGGGCGAGCAGTACTTC
CDR3 protein: CASSLGTGNPGEQYF
clone size: .
J gene: TRBJ2-7
V gene: TRBV7-9
D gene: TRBD1

CDR3 DNA: TGTGCCAGCAGCGCGATTCATTCAGGGAATGGCTACACCTTC
CDR3 protein: CASSAIHSGNGYTF
clone size: .
J gene: TRBJ1-2
V gene: TRBV7-9
D gene: .

CDR3 DNA: TGTGCCAGCAGCTCCTACGGGGGAACGGCCTACGAGCAGTACTTC
CDR3 protein: CASSSYGGTAYEQYF
clone size: .
J gene: TRBJ2-7
V gene: TRBV5-8
D gene: .

CDR3 DNA: TGTGCCGCAGAACAAAGGGGGACGTGGTCCCGAGCCAAAAACATTCAGTACTTC
CDR3 protein: CAAEQRGTWSRAKNIQYF
clone size: .
J gene: TRBJ2-4
V gene: TRBV21-1
D gene: .

CDR3 DNA: TGTGCCAGCAGCTTAGAATTAGCGGGAGATTTTCCGAACACCGGGGAGCTGTTTTTT
CDR3 protein: CASSLELAGDFPNTGELFF
clone size: .
J gene: TRBJ2-2
V gene: TRBV7-2
D gene: TRBD2

CDR3 DNA: TGTGCCAGCAGGGGGGAATTAGCGGGGAAAGCCAAAAACATTCAGTACTTC
CDR3 protein: CASRGELAGKAKNIQYF
clone size: .
J gene: TRBJ2-4
V gene: TRBV28
D gene: TRBD2

CDR3 DNA: TGTGCCAGCAGCCTAGGGGAGCTTTCCTACGAGCAGTACTTC
CDR3 protein: CASSLGELSYEQYF
clone size: .
J gene: TRBJ2-7
V gene: TRBV7-6
D gene: .

CDR3 DNA: TGTGCCAGCAGTTATTACCGGGAGCTTCGACAGGGTGGCTACACCTTC
CDR3 protein: CASSYYRELRQGGYTF
clone size: .
J gene: TRBJ1-2
V gene: TRBV28
D gene: TRBD1

CDR3 DNA: TGTGCCAGCAGTGGGGGGAGCTCCTACAATGAGCAGTTCTTC
CDR3 protein: CASSGGSSYNEQFF
clone size: .
J gene: TRBJ2-1
V gene: TRBV27
D gene: .

CDR3 DNA: TGTGCCAGCAGCTCTGGACTAGCGCCCTTGAAAGAGACCCAGTACTTC
CDR3 protein: CASSSGLAPLKETQYF
clone size: .
J gene: TRBJ2-5
V gene: TRBV11-2
D gene: TRBD2

CDR3 DNA: TGTGCCAGCAGTTTGCGGGCAGGCCTGGTGGGCTATGGCTACACCTTC
CDR3 protein: CASSLRAGLVGYGYTF
clone size: .
J gene: TRBJ1-2
V gene: TRBV28
D gene: .

CDR3 DNA: TGTGCCAGCAGCTTAGGGGTGACCCTAGCGGGAGGAGGGTTCTTC
CDR3 protein: CASSLGVTLAGGGFF
clone size: .
J gene: TRBJ2-1
V gene: TRBV5-4
D gene: TRBD2

CDR3 DNA: TGTGCCAGTAGTCCCACCAATCGCGGGAGCGGGCAGTACTTC
CDR3 protein: CASSPTNRGSGQYF
clone size: few
J gene: TRBJ2-7
V gene: TRBV19
D gene: TRBD2

CDR3 DNA: TGCGCCAGCAGTGAGAACAGGGGTTACGAGCAGTACTTC
CDR3 protein: CASSENRGYEQYF
clone size: .
J gene: TRBJ2-7
V gene: TRBV10-2
D gene: TRBD1

CDR3 DNA: TGCGCCAGCAGCCAAGATCGGCTAGCGGGCGAGCAGTTCTTC
CDR3 protein: CASSQDRLAGEQFF
clone size: .
J gene: TRBJ2-1
V gene: TRBV4-1
D gene: TRBD2

CDR3 DNA: TGTGCCAGCAGTTCACTAGCGGGGGGTGCCGGGGAGCTGTTTTTT
CDR3 protein: CASSSLAGGAGELFF
clone size: .
J gene: TRBJ2-2
V gene: TRBV27
D gene: TRBD2

CDR3 DNA: TGTGCCACCAGCAGAGATCCAAACTCTGGGGCCAACGTCCTGACTTTC
CDR3 protein: CATSRDPNSGANVLTF
clone size: .
J gene: TRBJ2-6
V gene: TRBV15
D gene: .

CDR3 DNA: TGTGCCAGCAGTTTTGGGGGCGCCACTGAAGCTTTCTTT
CDR3 protein: CASSFGGATEAFF
clone size: .
J gene: TRBJ1-1
V gene: TRBV27
D gene: .

CDR3 DNA: TGTGCCAGCACTCCCGGACATCCGAGCAATCAGCCCCAGCATTTT
CDR3 protein: CASTPGHPSNQPQHF
clone size: .
J gene: TRBJ1-5
V gene: TRBV27
D gene: .

CDR3 DNA: TGTGCCAGCAGCCCCGCAGGTCCAGGAATCCAAGAGACCCAGTACTTC
CDR3 protein: CASSPAGPGIQETQYF
clone size: .
J gene: TRBJ2-5
V gene: TRBV7-9
D gene: .

CDR3 DNA: TGTGCCAGCAGCTTAGCTCCGGAAGGGGTGACCTACGAGCAGTACTTC
CDR3 protein: CASSLAPEGVTYEQYF
clone size: .
J gene: TRBJ2-7
V gene: TRBV7-9
D gene: .

CDR3 DNA: TGTGCCAGCAGTTTAACTAGCGGGAGTTATGACGAGCAGTACTTC
CDR3 protein: CASSLTSGSYDEQYF
clone size: .
J gene: TRBJ2-7
V gene: TRBV28
D gene: TRBD2

CDR3 DNA: TGTGCCAGCAGCCGCGACAGGGTTGTTGGCACTGAAGCTTTCTTT
CDR3 protein: CASSRDRVVGTEAFF
clone size: .
J gene: TRBJ1-1
V gene: TRBV28
D gene: TRBD1

CDR3 DNA: TGTGCCAGCAGTACCCGACTACAACGGGACGAGCAGTACTTC
CDR3 protein: CASSTRLQRDEQYF
clone size: .
J gene: TRBJ2-7
V gene: TRBV27
D gene: .

CDR3 DNA: TGTGCCAGCAATGGGGGGGCGGGCTATGGCTACACCTTC
CDR3 protein: CASNGGAGYGYTF
clone size: .
J gene: TRBJ1-2
V gene: TRBV9
D gene: .

CDR3 DNA: TGTGCCAGCAGTTCCACAGGGACCGGGGAGCTGTTTTTT
CDR3 protein: CASSSTGTGELFF
clone size: .
J gene: TRBJ2-2
V gene: TRBV7-7
D gene: .

CDR3 DNA: TGTGCCAGCAGCCAAGTATTCGGCACTGAAGCTTTCTTT
CDR3 protein: CASSQVFGTEAFF
clone size: .
J gene: TRBJ1-1
V gene: TRBV14
D gene: .